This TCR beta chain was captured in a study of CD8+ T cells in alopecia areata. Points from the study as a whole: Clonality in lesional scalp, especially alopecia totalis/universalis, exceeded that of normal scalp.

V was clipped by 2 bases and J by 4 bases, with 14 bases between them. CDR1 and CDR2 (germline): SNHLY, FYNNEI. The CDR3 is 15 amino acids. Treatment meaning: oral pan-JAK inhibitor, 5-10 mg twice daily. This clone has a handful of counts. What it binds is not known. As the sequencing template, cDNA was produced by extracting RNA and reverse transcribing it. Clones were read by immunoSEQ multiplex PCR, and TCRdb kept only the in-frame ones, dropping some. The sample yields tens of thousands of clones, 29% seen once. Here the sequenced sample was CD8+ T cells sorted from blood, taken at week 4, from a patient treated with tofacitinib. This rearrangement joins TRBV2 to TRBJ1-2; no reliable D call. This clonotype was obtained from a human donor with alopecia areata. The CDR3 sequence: CASSEFTEGLYGYTF. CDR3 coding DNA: TGTGCCAGCAGTGAATTCACAGAGGGTCTCTATGGCTACACCTTC.